The 20 T cell receptor beta chains presented below share a single source sample, sequenced in a study of cytomegalovirus exposure and HLA in healthy donors. TCRdb's table, derived via immunoSEQ multiplex PCR, lists solely in-frame clones and lacks some. The sample carries 180,000 or so clones, around nine tenths recorded once. Sequenced material: PBMCs. These receptors were collected from a woman in her 30s in good health and CMV-seronegative.

J is TRBJ1-4 and V is TRBV27; TRBD1 matches at 8 bases. Trimming cost V 5 bases and J 8 bases; bases outside gene matches: 10. From germline, CDR1 is MNHEY and CDR2 SMNVEV (reference sequence). The CDR3 consists of 15 residues. CDR3 bases: TGTGCCAGCAGTCCAGGACAGGGAAGATGGGAAAAACTGTTTTTT. Its protein product is CASSPGQGRWEKLFF.

This chain uses TRBV7-9 with TRBJ2-1; TRBD1 matches 8 bases. J lost 0 bases, V lost 5 bases, and 6 bases had no gene match. Germline lookup yields CDR1 SEHNR and CDR2 FQNEAQ (reference sequence). The CDR3 is made up of 16 amino acids. The chain's CDR3 is CASSPRTGSSYNEQFF. DNA of the CDR3: TGTGCCAGCAGCCCACGGACAGGGAGCTCCTACAATGAGCAGTTCTTC.

The chain couples TRBV9 to TRBJ1-5, with D tentatively TRBD1 (5 bases). V was cut by 3 bases and J by 3 bases, with 10 bases left in between. This CDR3 comprises 14 residues. CDR1 and CDR2 from the germline V gene are SGDLS and YYNGEE. In DNA, the CDR3 is TGTGCCAGCAGCGCCGGGGGTCACAATCAGCCCCAGCATTTT. Its translation: CASSAGGHNQPQHF.

This rearrangement joins TRBV4-3 to TRBJ1-6, with a weak D call TRBD1 (6 bases). The CDR3 spans 16 residues. Germline V CDR1 and CDR2: LGHNA, YSLEER. V was clipped by 1 base and J by 6 bases, with 13 bases between them. CDR3 sequence: CASSQATGLRNSPLHF. CDR3 bases: TGCGCCAGCAGCCAAGCCACAGGGTTGCGTAATTCACCCCTCCACTTT.

This clone was observed once. The chain employs TRBV7-9 and TRBJ2-3, with D perhaps matching TRBD2 (6 bases). This CDR3 contains 16 residues. V was shortened by 1 base and J by 0 bases, with 11 bases between the two germline ends. The V gene's germline CDR1 is SEHNR and CDR2 FQNEAQ (reference sequence). The CDR3 nucleotides read TGTGCCAGCAGCTTAGTAGGCGGGGCTAGCACAGATACGCAGTATTTT. This codes for CASSLVGGASTDTQYF. The variable domain in full, with the rest retrieved from reference TRBV7-9 and TRBJ2-3, is DTGVSQNPRHKITKRGQNVTFRCDPISEHNRLYWYRQTLGQGPEFLTYFQNEAQLEKSRLLSDRFSAERPKGSFSTLEIQRTEQGDSAMYLCASSLVGGASTDTQYFGPGTRLTVL.

CDR3 amino acids: CASTARREPTNEKLFF. CDR3 DNA sequence: TGTGCCAGCACGGCGCGGAGGGAGCCAACTAATGAAAAACTGTTTTTT. The J gene is TRBJ1-4, the V gene TRBV10-3, with unresolved D. There are 16 residues in the CDR3. V was shortened by 10 bases and J by 0 bases, with 18 bases between the two germline ends. Looked up from germline, CDR1 is ENHRY and CDR2 is SYGVKD.

The J gene is TRBJ1-2, the V gene TRBV4-3, with 11 positions matching TRBD1. V trimming: 2 bases; J trimming: 8 bases; junction bases outside the gene matches: 4. Germline CDR1 LGHNA, CDR2 YSLEER. The CDR3 extends over 14 amino acids. The DNA of the CDR3 is TGCGCCAGCAGCCAATCAGGGACAGGGGGAGGCTACACCTTC. Residues: CASSQSGTGGGYTF.

The V and J genes are TRBV27 and TRBJ1-5, with D hard to call. Germline CDR1 MNHEY, CDR2 SMNVEV (reference sequence). The V end lost 5 bases, the J end lost 5 bases, and 13 bases lay between the germline ends. This CDR3 contains 14 residues. The CDR3 nucleotides read TGTGCCAGCAGTCCGTGGAGGGAGGATCAGCCCCAGCATTTT. Amino acids: CASSPWREDQPQHF.

Details on this clone: The sample holds other DNA sequences that translate to the same CDR3. The rearrangement links TRBV19 to TRBJ2-7; 7 bases line up with TRBD2. CDR1 is LNHDA, CDR2 SQIVND, per germline (reference sequence). J lost 2 bases, V lost 5 bases, and 3 bases had no gene match. The CDR3 has 13 amino acids. This CDR3 reads CASSLGGTYEQYF. In nucleotides, the CDR3 is TGTGCCAGTAGTCTCGGGGGGACCTACGAGCAGTACTTC.

This chain links TRBV7-6 with TRBJ2-1, with a tentative D call TRBD2 (6 bases). Deletions cut 5 bases from V and 8 bases from J, with 22 bases between. The CDR3 contains 16 residues. Germline CDR1 reads SGHVS; CDR2 reads FNYEAQ. CDR3 DNA: TGTGCCAGCAGCCCCACCCCGCGGCGGGGTGTCGATGAGCAGTTCTTC. It codes for CASSPTPRRGVDEQFF.

This chain connects TRBV27 to TRBJ2-1, with 9 nucleotides matching TRBD1. V trimming: 6 bases; J trimming: 5 bases; junction bases outside the gene matches: 11. This CDR3 is 16 amino acids long. The germline V gene has CDR1 MNHEY and CDR2 SMNVEV (reference sequence). This CDR3 reads CASSDLVGQGDNEQFF. Here the CDR3 DNA reads TGTGCCAGCAGCGACTTGGTGGGACAGGGTGACAATGAGCAGTTCTTC.

The chain carries TRBV6-1 and TRBJ1-5; 8 nucleotides match TRBD1. CDR1 is MNHNS, CDR2 SASEGT, per germline. This CDR3 is built from 14 residues. V shed 2 bases, J shed 7 bases, and the junction held 4 bases outside the gene matches. CDR3 residues: CASSETGGGQPQHF. In nucleotides, the CDR3 is TGTGCCAGCAGTGAAACAGGGGGAGGACAGCCCCAGCATTTT.

This clone was detected only a few times. This chain joins TRBV4-2 and TRBJ2-3, with 9 nucleotides matching TRBD2. The CDR3 is 16 residues long. Trimming cost V 0 bases and J 5 bases; bases outside gene matches: 6. The germline CDR1 and CDR2 sequences are LGHNA and YNFKEQ. CDR3 region: CASSQDGAGGRDTQYF. CDR3 DNA sequence: TGTGCCAGCAGCCAAGATGGCGCGGGGGGGCGAGATACGCAGTATTTT.

This clone was counted a single time. This chain links TRBV19 with TRBJ2-1; a weak D match, TRBD2 (5 bases). Trimming removed 3 bases at V and 0 bases at J, with 15 bases between. This CDR3 spans 17 amino acids. CDR1 and CDR2 from the germline V gene are LNHDA and SQIVND (reference sequence). CDR3 residues: CASSIQDGEHSYNEQFF. In DNA form, the CDR3 reads TGTGCCAGTAGTATCCAGGACGGGGAGCACTCCTACAATGAGCAGTTCTTC.

DNA of the CDR3: TGTGCCAGCAGCGGGGGGAGCTCACCCCTCCACTTT. Encoded protein: CASSGGSSPLHF. The chain uses TRBV25-1 and TRBJ1-6, with D maybe TRBD1 (5 bases). This CDR3 contains 12 residues. Germline V gene lookup returns CDR1 MGHDK and CDR2 SYGVNS. V lost 6 bases and J lost 10, with 10 bases in between. Filled out from reference TRBV25-1 and TRBJ1-6, the complete variable domain reads EADIYQTPRYLVIGTGKKITLECSQTMGHDKMYWYQQDPGMELHLIHYSYGVNSTEKGDLSSESTVSRIRTEHFPLTLESARPSHTSQYLCASSGGSSPLHFGNGTRLTVT.

This clone occurred once. Written as DNA, the CDR3 is TGTGCCAGCAGCCAGTACTTTCTCGGCGAGCAGTACTTC. Translating it yields CASSQYFLGEQYF. The chain is built from TRBV16 and TRBJ2-7; no reliable D call. Trimming took 3 bases from V and 6 from J, leaving 12 bases between them. CDR1 and CDR2 from the germline V gene are KGHSY and FQNENV. CDR3 length: 13 residues.

The chain combines TRBV4-3 with TRBJ2-3; 8 bases line up with TRBD2. With 3 bases clipped from V and 0 bases from J, the junction kept 2 bases outside the gene matches. Germline CDR1 reads LGHNA; CDR2 reads YSLEER. This CDR3 region has 15 residues. The DNA of the CDR3 is TGCGCCAGCAGCCACGGCGGGGGGAGCACAGATACGCAGTATTTT. Translation: CASSHGGGSTDTQYF.

In its sample, this clone was seen once. The chain employs TRBV14 and TRBJ2-7; the match to TRBD1 covers 8 bases. CDR1 is SGHDN and CDR2 is FVKESK in the germline V gene. This CDR3 has 15 residues. J lost 1 base, V lost 1 base, and 3 bases had no gene match. CDR3 amino acids: CASSQARDRSYEQYF. CDR3 coding DNA: TGTGCCAGCAGCCAAGCGCGGGACAGGTCCTACGAGCAGTACTTC.

The gene calls are TRBV11-2 and TRBJ2-3; possible D gene TRBD1, 6 bases. Germline V CDR1 and CDR2: SGHAT, FQNNGV. Trimming removed 5 bases at V and 2 bases at J, with 14 bases between. There are 15 residues in the CDR3. The CDR3 spells CASSLPGQITDTQYF. The CDR3 DNA sequence: TGTGCCAGCAGCCTACCGGGACAAATCACAGATACGCAGTATTTT. Full variable domain (outside the CDR3, taken from reference TRBV11-2 and TRBJ2-3): EAGVAQSPRYKIIEKRQSVAFWCNPISGHATLYWYQQILGQGPKLLIQFQNNGVVDDSQLPKDRFSAERLKGVDSTLKIQPAKLEDSAVYLCASSLPGQITDTQYFGPGTRLTVL.

The chain links TRBV11-3 to TRBJ2-2, with D hard to call. V lost 1 base to trimming and J lost 5 bases, with 8 bases between them. There are 14 residues in the CDR3. CDR1 SGHNT and CDR2 YENEEA come from the germline V gene. CDR3 sequence (DNA): TGTGCCAGCAGCTTAGTGCGCGGAACCGGGGAGCTGTTTTTT. Amino acids: CASSLVRGTGELFF. Drawing the rest from reference TRBV11-3 and TRBJ2-2, the complete variable domain is EAGVVQSPRYKIIEKKQPVAFWCNPISGHNTLYWYLQNLGQGPELLIRYENEEAVDDSQLPKDRFSAERLKGVDSTLKIQPAELGDSAVYLCASSLVRGTGELFFGEGSRLTVL.